A single sample gave rise to the 9 T cell receptor beta chains below, sequenced in a study of synovial regulatory T cells in juvenile arthritis. Sequencing was performed with immunoSEQ multiplex PCR; in TCRdb, only in-frame clones are kept and a portion is missing. Seen in this sample are roughly 5,900 clones; the ten most common clones hold around 0.6%. The sample consisted of Treg cells from blood. Specified subset: remaining (HLA-DR-negative) circulating blood Treg cells. The receptor source for this set is a donor between 2 and 35 years old with juvenile idiopathic arthritis.

The chain employs TRBV27 and TRBJ2-6. The CDR3 is 14 residues long. Only the protein is on record. Germline-derived CDR1 and CDR2 are MNHEY and SMNVEV (reference sequence). CDR3 amino acids: CASSLVGGANVLTF.

The chain recombines TRBV6-1 with TRBJ2-6; TCRdb outputs TRBD2, but without DNA this stays unchecked. In germline, CDR1 is MNHNS, CDR2 SASEGT. This CDR3 is 18 amino acids long. No DNA sequence was recorded. This CDR3 reads CASSAAGARGSGANVLTF.

CDR3 residues: CASSLDRQNIQYF. The rearrangement links TRBV11-2 to TRBJ2-4; TCRdb reports TRBD1, a call that lacks DNA to check it against. The germline CDR1 and CDR2 sequences are SGHAT and FQNNGV. CDR3 length equals 13 residues. A DNA sequence was not provided.

The chain links TRBV5-1 to TRBJ2-4; TCRdb outputs TRBD1, but without DNA this stays unchecked. CDR1 is SGHRS, CDR2 YFSETQ, per germline. CDR3 size: 16 residues. The nucleotide record is missing. The CDR3 reads CASRQGQALAKNIQYF.

The chain employs TRBV6-1 and TRBJ2-1. CDR1 MNHNS and CDR2 SASEGT come from the germline V gene. The CDR3 has 11 amino acids. Only the protein is available. The CDR3 protein is CASHGYNEQFF.

The chain links TRBV6-1 to TRBJ1-1; absent DNA, TCRdb's TRBD1 call cannot be checked. The CDR3 is made up of 16 amino acids. No DNA accompanies this entry. Germline V CDR1 and CDR2: MNHNS, SASEGT. The CDR3 loop is CASSEWAFRGNTEAFF.

This clone is identified as medium-sized from frequency. V is TRBV5-4 and J is TRBJ2-7; with no DNA, the TCRdb D assignment of TRBD2 cannot be verified. The V gene's germline CDR1 is SGHNT and CDR2 YYREEE (reference sequence). The CDR3 is 15 amino acids. The nucleotide record is missing. CDR3 amino acids: CASSRTSGRLNEQYF.

The rearrangement uses TRBV30 and TRBJ1-1. This CDR3 has 12 residues. The protein alone is recorded here. Germline V gene sequence: CDR1 GTSNPN, CDR2 SVGIG (reference sequence). The CDR3 protein is CAWSLGRTEAFF.

This chain connects TRBV5-6 to TRBJ1-2; lacking DNA, the TRBD1 call made by TCRdb goes unchecked. CDR3 length: 17 residues. The protein alone is recorded here. The germline V gene has CDR1 SGHDT and CDR2 YYEEEE. The CDR3 here is CASSYLGTGVYNYGYTF. Complete variable domain (other parts from reference TRBV5-6 and TRBJ1-2): DAGVTQSPTHLIKTRGQQVTLRCSPKSGHDTVSWYQQALGQGPQFIFQYYEEEERQRGNFPDRFSGHQFPNYSSELNVNALLLGDSALYLCASSYLGTGVYNYGYTFGSGTRLTVV.